The 23 T cell receptor beta chains below were found in one sample sequenced in a study of cytomegalovirus exposure and HLA in healthy donors. The PCR employed 60 Vbeta primers together with 13 Jbeta primers. TCRdb keeps only in-frame clones here, not all; method: immunoSEQ multiplex PCR. The table records 90,000 to 120,000 clones, 82% of them present only once. Sequenced material: PBMCs. The receptor source for this set is a man aged 25-40 years in good health and CMV-seropositive.

V and J are TRBV6-5 and TRBJ1-1, with 7 bases identical to TRBD1. Unmatched junction bases numbered 10, after V lost 6 bases and J lost 9 bases. Looked up from germline, CDR1 is MNHEY and CDR2 is SVGAGI. CDR3 length: 13 amino acids. The CDR3 DNA reads as TGTGCCAGCAGCCTAGGGGGGACAGATAAAGCTTTCTTT. Translation gives CASSLGGTDKAFF.

This clone was recorded only once. Other DNA sequences within the sample encode an identical CDR3. The chain employs TRBV18 and TRBJ1-1; 7 nucleotides line up with TRBD1. Germline CDR1 KGHSH, CDR2 LQKENI. The V gene end was trimmed by 2 bases and the J gene end by 4 bases; junction bases not matched to a gene: 1. The CDR3 runs to 13 residues. The CDR3 protein is CASSPSGGTEAFF. Here the CDR3 DNA reads TGTGCCAGCTCACCATCAGGGGGCACTGAAGCTTTCTTT. The variable domain in full, completed from reference TRBV18 and TRBJ1-1, reads NAGVMQNPRHLVRRRGQEARLRCSPMKGHSHVYWYRQLPEEGLKFMVYLQKENIIDESGMPKERFSAEFPKEGPSILRIQQVVRGDSAAYFCASSPSGGTEAFFGQGTRLTVV.

The chain couples TRBV27 to TRBJ1-2; D possibly corresponds to TRBD1 (5 bases). Germline loops: CDR1 MNHEY, CDR2 SMNVEV (reference sequence). This CDR3 comprises 15 residues. Trimming took 1 base from V and 3 from J, leaving 12 bases between them. The CDR3 loop reads CASSLYAGLDYGYTF. The CDR3 DNA reads as TGTGCCAGCAGTTTATACGCAGGGTTAGACTATGGCTACACCTTC.

This clone appeared once. The CDR3 is CASSLNEGGDQTGELFF. The CDR3 nucleotides are TGTGCCAGCAGCTTAAACGAGGGGGGGGACCAAACCGGGGAGCTGTTTTTT. The chain has TRBV7-3 and TRBJ2-2; TRBD2 might be the D (7 bases). The V end lost 1 base, the J end lost 5 bases, and 17 bases lay between the germline ends. Per the germline V gene, CDR1 is SGHTA and CDR2 is FQGTGA. The length of the CDR3 is 17 residues.

The DNA for the CDR3 is TGCGCCAGCCACAGGGGGGTGAATTTGGGGATGAACACTGAAGCTTTCTTT. It specifies CASHRGVNLGMNTEAFF. The chain recombines TRBV10-1 with TRBJ1-1; 8 bases line up with TRBD1. Losses at the gene ends were 8 bases for V and 0 bases for J; bases not matched to a gene: 14. The CDR3 runs 17 residues. Germline loops: CDR1 WNHNN, CDR2 SYGVQD (reference sequence).

The rearrangement uses TRBV4-1 and TRBJ1-2; 9 nucleotides align to TRBD1. The CDR3 has 15 residues. The germline gives CDR1 MGHRA, CDR2 YSYEKL. V shed 3 bases, J shed 4 bases, and the junction held 6 bases outside the gene matches. CDR3 region: CASSHPGQGIYGYTF. In nucleotides, the CDR3 is TGCGCCAGCAGCCATCCGGGACAGGGTATCTATGGCTACACCTTC.

Details on this clone: The junction shows a germline mismatch at one end, possibly a read error. Within the sample, other DNA sequences also encode this same CDR3. The chain combines TRBV5-5 with TRBJ2-3; D might be TRBD2 (6 bases). The CDR3 contains 15 residues. CDR1 is SGHKS, CDR2 YYEKEE, per germline (reference sequence). The CDR3 spells CASSLRTRERNTQYF. Written as DNA, the CDR3 is TGCGCCAGCAGCCTCAGGACTCGGGAGAGGAATACGCAGTATTTT.

On this clone: At one boundary the junction diverges from the germline segment, which might be a read error. This sequence joins TRBV7-9 and TRBJ1-6; TRBD1 is a possible D gene (6 bases). Germline V lookup: CDR1 SEHNR, CDR2 FQNEAQ (reference sequence). This CDR3 comprises 12 residues. The CDR3 nucleotides read TGTTCCAGCAGCCCCACAGGACAGTACCTCCACTTT. Protein product: CSSSPTGQYLHF. Full variable domain (missing parts from reference TRBV7-9 and TRBJ1-6): DTGVSQNPRHKITKRGQNVTFRCDPISEHNRLYWYRQTLGQGPEFLTYFQNEAQLEKSRLLSDRFSAERPKGSFSTLEIQRTEQGDSAMYLCSSSPTGQYLHFGNGTRLTVT.

This clone came up a few times. The chain carries TRBV10-1 and TRBJ2-7; 8 bases line up with TRBD1. This CDR3 comprises 13 residues. Germline V lookup: CDR1 WNHNN, CDR2 SYGVQD (reference sequence). The J segment lost 0 bases and the V segment lost 10 bases, leaving 5 bases of the junction unmatched. CDR3 DNA sequence: TGCGCCACTGGACAGGGAGACTCCTACGAGCAGTACTTC. Translation gives CATGQGDSYEQYF.

The chain couples TRBV11-3 to TRBJ2-7; possibly TRBD2 for D (6 bases). The CDR3 loop spans 13 amino acids. With 2 bases removed from V and 5 bases from J, the gap between germline ends came to 10 bases. Germline V gives CDR1 SGHNT, CDR2 YENEEA. CDR3 in amino acids: CASSLRRGDEQYF. For the CDR3, the DNA is TGTGCCAGCAGCTTACGGCGGGGCGACGAGCAGTACTTC.

The V call is TRBV4-1, the J call TRBJ2-1, with TRBD2 matching 14 bases. V trimming: 3 bases; J trimming: 8 bases; junction bases outside the gene matches: 6. This CDR3 comprises 16 residues. CDR1 is MGHRA, CDR2 YSYEKL, per germline. The CDR3 DNA follows: TGCGCCAGCAGCCACGCGACTAGCGGGGGGGCCGATGAGCAGTTCTTC. Amino acids: CASSHATSGGADEQFF.

The chain carries TRBV5-6 and TRBJ2-1; 7 bases map to TRBD1. The J segment lost 12 bases and the V segment lost 0 bases, leaving 9 bases of the junction unmatched. CDR3 length equals 14 residues. Germline V lookup: CDR1 SGHDT, CDR2 YYEEEE. The CDR3 region is CASSLVLAGTAQFF. CDR3 DNA sequence: TGTGCCAGCAGCTTGGTTTTGGCAGGGACAGCGCAGTTCTTC.

The J gene is TRBJ2-3, the V gene TRBV5-6; a weak D match, TRBD2 (6 bases). This CDR3 comprises 15 residues. Germline lookup yields CDR1 SGHDT and CDR2 YYEEEE. Trimming removed 1 base from V and 2 bases from J, with 11 bases in between. DNA of the CDR3: TGTGCCAGCAGCTTGCTGGCGGGGAACACAGATACGCAGTATTTT. Translating it yields CASSLLAGNTDTQYF.

The genes are TRBV5-1 and TRBJ1-4, with D possibly matching TRBD1 (5 bases). This CDR3 contains 14 residues. Trimming shortened V by 2 bases and J by 4 bases, and 9 bases separated the two germline ends. Germline CDR1 and CDR2: SGHRS and YFSETQ. The CDR3 here is CASSFRALNEKLFF. CDR3 in DNA: TGCGCCAGCAGCTTCAGGGCCCTTAATGAAAAACTGTTTTTT.

The chain couples TRBV30 to TRBJ2-7; 7 nucleotides agree with TRBD2. V shed 3 bases, J shed 6 bases, and the junction held 11 bases outside the gene matches. CDR1 is GTSNPN, CDR2 SVGIG, per germline (reference sequence). The CDR3 sequence is 14 residues long. Here the CDR3 DNA reads TGTGCCTGGAGATCGGGGGGTACCCTACTCGAGCAGTACTTC. It yields the protein CAWRSGGTLLEQYF.

V is TRBV27 and J is TRBJ2-2, with D hard to call. This CDR3 comprises 13 residues. The germline V gene has CDR1 MNHEY and CDR2 SMNVEV (reference sequence). V was shortened by 5 bases and J by 4 bases, with 8 bases between the two germline ends. CDR3 loop: CASSPWSTGELFF. Written as DNA, the CDR3 is TGTGCCAGCAGTCCCTGGAGCACCGGGGAGCTGTTTTTT.

This clone was seen just once. V usage is TRBV18 and J usage is TRBJ2-6; D perhaps matches TRBD1 (5 bases). This CDR3 is built from 17 residues. The V end lost 2 bases, the J end lost 1 base, and 12 bases lay between the germline ends. Germline CDR1 and CDR2: KGHSH and LQKENI. The CDR3 coding sequence is TGTGCCAGCTCACCATTAATGGGGCGTTCTGGGGCCAACGTCCTGACTTTC. It codes for CASSPLMGRSGANVLTF.

The genes are TRBV7-8 and TRBJ1-1, with D hard to call. V was trimmed by 5 bases and J by 5 bases, leaving 15 bases between them. The germline CDR1 and CDR2 sequences are SGHVS and FQNEAQ. The length of the CDR3 is 14 residues. CDR3 nucleotides: TGTGCCAGCAGCCCGCGTGAAAGCGGGACTGAAGCTTTCTTT. This translates into CASSPRESGTEAFF. Filled out from reference TRBV7-8 and TRBJ1-1, the complete variable domain reads GAGVSQSPRYKVAKRGQDVALRCDPISGHVSLFWYQQALGQGPEFLTYFQNEAQLDKSGLPSDRFFAERPEGSVSTLKIQRTQQEDSAVYLCASSPRESGTEAFFGQGTRLTVV.

As regards this clone: Different DNA sequences within this sample yield the same CDR3. The J gene is TRBJ1-2, the V gene TRBV2, with 11 bases aligning to TRBD1. CDR3 length: 14 residues. Losses at the gene ends were 8 bases for V and 4 bases for J; bases not matched to a gene: 6. Per the germline V gene, CDR1 is SNHLY and CDR2 is FYNNEI. Written as DNA, the CDR3 is TGTGCCAGCTCGGGGACAGGGGGACTCTATGGCTACACCTTC. This codes for CASSGTGGLYGYTF.

This clone was counted a few times. CDR3 DNA sequence: TGTGCCACATACAGGGAGGGCACTGAAGCTTTCTTT. This encodes CATYREGTEAFF. This chain joins TRBV19 and TRBJ1-1; tentative D call: TRBD1 (6 bases). The CDR3 covers 12 residues. Germline V gives CDR1 LNHDA, CDR2 SQIVND (reference sequence). With 10 bases removed from V and 4 bases from J, the gap between germline ends came to 13 bases.

The chain recombines TRBV18 with TRBJ2-4; possibly TRBD2 for D (5 bases). The CDR3 covers 16 residues. V was shortened by 3 bases and J by 2 bases, with 14 bases between the two germline ends. The germline V gene encodes CDR1 KGHSH and CDR2 LQKENI. CDR3 sequence reads: CASSPLGERPKNIQYF. CDR3 bases: TGTGCCAGCTCACCTCTCGGGGAAAGGCCCAAAAACATTCAGTACTTC.

The chain carries TRBV5-1 and TRBJ2-7, with TRBD2 as a possible D gene (6 bases). This CDR3 spans 14 amino acids. CDR1 SGHRS and CDR2 YFSETQ come from the germline V gene. Trimming shortened V by 8 bases and J by 2 bases, and 17 bases separated the two germline ends. This CDR3 is CARQAVGGPYEQYF. CDR3 nucleotides: TGCGCCAGACAGGCTGTCGGGGGTCCCTACGAGCAGTACTTC.

This chain links TRBV6-1 with TRBJ1-5; tentatively, D is TRBD1 (5 bases). Deletions cut 1 base from V and 0 bases from J, with 25 bases between. Germline V lookup: CDR1 MNHNS, CDR2 SASEGT. The CDR3 is 21 amino acids. In nucleotides, the CDR3 is TGTGCCAGCAGTGAAGTGTTCCCCCCAGGGTTTCCCAATTATAGCAATCAGCCCCAGCATTTT. Amino acid sequence: CASSEVFPPGFPNYSNQPQHF.